This T cell receptor (beta chain) was captured by sequencing in a study of T cells in Graves' hyperthyroidism and ophthalmopathy. This clonotype was counted between two and nine times. Template material for amplifying TCR beta CDR3 regions consisted of RNA transcripts. In the first-round RT-PCR of the TCR CDR3, the HTBI primer set was used. TCRdb ran MiXCR on the multiplex PCR reads and lists one entry per CDR3 protein. The data contain 450,000 to 650,000 distinct CDR3 sequences, roughly 17% of them seen just once; the ten biggest clones take up 15% to 20%. Sequencing input: blood. This clonotype originated in a woman under 30 with Graves' ophthalmopathy.

CDR3 bases: TGTGCCAGCACAACGGGACCTCCGGACAATGAGCAGTTCTTC. Its protein is CASTTGPPDNEQFF. V is TRBV6-1 and J is TRBJ2-1, with D possibly called TRBD1 or TRBD2 (5 bases each). Trimming shortened V by 7 bases and J by 5 bases, and 15 bases separated the two germline ends. This CDR3 has 14 amino acids. CDR1 MNHNS and CDR2 SASEGT come from the germline V gene.